This entry lists 25 T cell receptor beta chains sequenced from one sample in a study of vaccination effects on CD4 cells after COVID-19. Subsequent to a culture period of 10 to 11 days, CD4+ T cells were isolated. The person was diagnosed with PCR-confirmed SARS-CoV-2 infection between March and December 2020. Every participant took two doses of the BNT162b2 or mRNA-1273 vaccine. Antigens of these TCRs are unknown. The method was immunoSEQ multiplex PCR; TCRdb's version includes in-frame clones alone and lacks a portion of them. Among over 35,000 clones listed, over 65% were seen once. This specimen was CD4+ T cells from PBMCs cultured without peptide, taken after COVID-19 vaccination. The source of these receptors is a human donor who had a prior SARS-CoV-2 infection.

The chain couples TRBV2 to TRBJ1-1; maybe TRBD1 (5 bases). V dropped 6 bases and J dropped 0 bases, with 11 bases sitting between them. The CDR3 has 14 residues. From germline, CDR1 is SNHLY and CDR2 FYNNEI. In DNA form, the CDR3 reads TGTGCCAGCAGGCCCAGGGAAATGAACACTGAAGCTTTCTTT. Translation gives CASRPREMNTEAFF.

The sample holds a few counts of this clone. J is TRBJ2-7 and V is TRBV5-4, with D perhaps matching TRBD1 or TRBD2 (5 bases each). The CDR3 totals 15 residues. The ends were cut back, 3 bases at V and 0 bases at J, with 13 bases in the middle. Germline CDR1 SGHNT, CDR2 YYREEE (reference sequence). The CDR3 sequence is CASSSGTQSSYEQYF. The DNA for the CDR3 is TGTGCCAGCAGCTCTGGGACGCAGAGCTCCTACGAGCAGTACTTC.

The chain uses TRBV7-2 and TRBJ2-1; D is undetermined. Germline V gives CDR1 SGHTA, CDR2 FQGNSA. The CDR3 is 13 amino acids. V was cut by 5 bases and J by 8 bases, with 13 bases left in between. The CDR3 DNA reads TGTGCCAGCAGCATATTACATGGGGATGAGCAGTTCTTC. Protein sequence: CASSILHGDEQFF.

This sequence joins TRBV10-3 and TRBJ1-2, with 8 bases matching TRBD1. The CDR3 totals 16 residues. Trimming at V came to 3 bases and at J to 8 bases, leaving 14 bases not matched to a gene. Germline V gene lookup returns CDR1 ENHRY and CDR2 SYGVKD. The chain's CDR3 is CAISDPNRQGPGGYTF. The CDR3 DNA is TGTGCCATCAGTGACCCCAACCGACAGGGGCCAGGAGGCTACACCTTC.

V usage is TRBV3-1 (or the pseudogene TRBV3-2) and J usage is TRBJ2-1, with D hard to call. V lost 3 bases and J lost 0, with 6 bases in between. The germline V gene encodes CDR1 LGHDT and CDR2 YNNKEL (reference sequence). The CDR3 covers 14 residues. CDR3 sequence reads: CASSHGSSYNEQFF. DNA of the CDR3: TGTGCCAGCAGCCATGGTAGCTCCTACAATGAGCAGTTCTTC.

The chain has TRBV6-5 and TRBJ2-5; D gene ambiguous. The CDR3 contains 12 residues. The V end was cut by 5 bases, the J end by 4 bases, with 8 bases between. Germline V gene lookup returns CDR1 MNHEY and CDR2 SVGAGI. CDR3: CASSRMRETQYF. The CDR3, as DNA: TGTGCCAGCAGTCGGATGCGAGAGACCCAGTACTTC.

The V and J genes are TRBV11-3 and TRBJ2-1; 16 bases agree with TRBD2. With V trimmed by 5 bases and J by 10 bases, 5 bases remained unmatched. The CDR3 length is 15 residues. CDR1 and CDR2 from the germline V gene are SGHNT and YENEEA. The CDR3 here is CASSPGLAGGWEQFF. The CDR3, as DNA: TGTGCCAGCAGCCCGGGACTAGCGGGAGGGTGGGAGCAGTTCTTC.

This chain joins TRBV20-1 and TRBJ2-3; 11 nucleotides agree with TRBD2. Per germline, CDR1 DFQATT and CDR2 SNEGSKA (reference sequence). Losses at the gene ends were 3 bases for V and 1 base for J; bases not matched to a gene: 9. The CDR3 runs 17 residues. The CDR3 sequence is CSASLYGTSGRTDTQYF. The CDR3 nucleotides read TGCAGTGCTAGTCTTTACGGGACTAGCGGACGCACAGATACGCAGTATTTT.

The chain employs TRBV5-6 and TRBJ2-7; D possibly corresponds to TRBD1 (5 bases). The germline V gene has CDR1 SGHDT and CDR2 YYEEEE. Trimming left V 4 bases short and J 6 bases short, with 11 bases between. The CDR3 runs 12 residues. The DNA of the CDR3 is TGTGCCAGCAGCCCTCTGGGGCTCGAGCAGTACTTC. Translated, it gives CASSPLGLEQYF.

The chain couples TRBV27 to TRBJ2-5, with 9 positions matching TRBD1. Germline assignment: CDR1 MNHEY and CDR2 SMNVEV (reference sequence). The length of the CDR3 is 15 residues. Germline trimming cut 7 bases from V and 4 bases from J; bases unmatched to any gene: 10. CDR3 region: CASKFKTGGVETQYF. CDR3 bases: TGTGCCAGCAAGTTTAAAACAGGGGGCGTAGAGACCCAGTACTTC.

The rearrangement uses TRBV27 and TRBJ2-1, with 9 bases lining up with TRBD2. Germline V gives CDR1 MNHEY, CDR2 SMNVEV (reference sequence). This CDR3 has 15 residues. V was pared by 0 bases and J by 4 bases, with 1 base of the junction left unmatched. CDR3 coding DNA: TGTGCCAGCAGTTTATCCAGCGGGGGGTACAATGAGCAGTTCTTC. Translation: CASSLSSGGYNEQFF.

The V call is TRBV18, the J call TRBJ1-1; D may be TRBD1 (5 bases). The length of the CDR3 is 14 residues. V lost 4 bases and J 0 bases, leaving 9 bases between the germline ends. The germline V gene encodes CDR1 KGHSH and CDR2 LQKENI. In nucleotides, the CDR3 is TGTGCCAGCTCACAGGGGAATATGAACACTGAAGCTTTCTTT. Translating gives CASSQGNMNTEAFF.

In its sample, this clone was seen once. The gene calls are TRBV2 and TRBJ2-3; 12 bases agree with TRBD2. This CDR3 has 18 amino acids. The germline V gene encodes CDR1 SNHLY and CDR2 FYNNEI. With V trimmed by 4 bases and J by 3 bases, 11 bases remained unmatched. CDR3 sequence: CASSVATSGGVWTDTQYF. The CDR3 bases are TGTGCCAGCAGTGTCGCGACTAGCGGGGGAGTGTGGACAGATACGCAGTATTTT.

In this sample, this clone turned up once. The chain is built from TRBV7-9 and TRBJ1-1, with D hard to call. CDR1 and CDR2 (germline): SEHNR, FQNEAQ (reference sequence). V was shortened by 2 bases and J by 2 bases, with 12 bases between the two germline ends. The CDR3 totals 15 residues. Here the CDR3 reads CASSLHNNANTEAFF. The CDR3 coding sequence is TGTGCCAGCAGCTTACACAATAATGCCAACACTGAAGCTTTCTTT.

The chain uses TRBV7-3 and TRBJ2-1; 9 positions agree with TRBD2. CDR1 is SGHTA, CDR2 FQGTGA, per germline. This CDR3 spans 19 amino acids. The V and J ends lost 5 bases and 0 bases, in that order; junction bases with no gene match: 14. In nucleotides, the CDR3 is TGTGCCAGCAGCCCCCAGGGACTAGCAGTTAGGAGCTCCTACAATGAGCAGTTCTTC. Translating gives CASSPQGLAVRSSYNEQFF.

By share of the sample, this clone is medium-sized (0.01 to 0.1%). This CDR3 is CASSVPRGTSSYNEQFF. CDR3 in DNA: TGTGCCAGCAGCGTCCCGAGGGGCACGAGCTCCTACAATGAGCAGTTCTTC. The rearrangement uses TRBV7-9 and TRBJ2-1; D is tentatively TRBD1 or TRBD2 (5 bases each). This CDR3 is built from 17 residues. V was pared by 5 bases and J by 0 bases, with 17 bases between. CDR1 and CDR2 from the germline V gene are SEHNR and FQNEAQ (reference sequence). The full variable domain, rest sourced from reference TRBV7-9 and TRBJ2-1, is DTGVSQNPRHKITKRGQNVTFRCDPISEHNRLYWYRQTLGQGPEFLTYFQNEAQLEKSRLLSDRFSAERPKGSFSTLEIQRTEQGDSAMYLCASSVPRGTSSYNEQFFGPGTRLTVL.

This clone was seen only a few times. The rearrangement joins TRBV2 to TRBJ1-1, with D unresolved. CDR1 and CDR2 from the germline V gene are SNHLY and FYNNEI. V lost 7 bases to trimming and J lost 0 bases, with 6 bases between them. The CDR3 totals 12 residues. Here the CDR3 reads CASKRVNTEAFF. The CDR3 nucleotides are TGTGCCAGCAAAAGGGTGAACACTGAAGCTTTCTTT.

The chain is built from TRBV6-5 and TRBJ2-1, with D perhaps TRBD1 or TRBD2 (6 bases each). The V end was cut by 7 bases, the J end by 4 bases, with 17 bases between. The V gene's germline CDR1 is MNHEY and CDR2 SVGAGI. The CDR3 loop spans 15 amino acids. The CDR3 is CASKGGGGGYNEQFF. In nucleotides, the CDR3 is TGTGCCAGCAAGGGGGGAGGAGGTGGATACAATGAGCAGTTCTTC.

The rearrangement links TRBV19 to TRBJ2-3; possible D gene TRBD2, 6 bases. V lost 1 base and J lost 9, with 14 bases in between. The CDR3 has 14 residues. Germline CDR1 is LNHDA and CDR2 is SQIVND (reference sequence). CDR3 bases: TGTGCCAGTAGTATAGGCGGGAAAGGTGAGACGCAGTATTTT. Protein: CASSIGGKGETQYF. Variable domain in full (rest from reference TRBV19 and TRBJ2-3): DGGITQSPKYLFRKEGQNVTLSCEQNLNHDAMYWYRQDPGQGLRLIYYSQIVNDFQKGDIAEGYSVSREKKESFPLTVTSAQKNPTAFYLCASSIGGKGETQYFGPGTRLTVL.

The genes are TRBV4-1 and TRBJ2-5, with TRBD1 matching 10 bases. Unmatched junction bases numbered 9, after V lost 0 bases and J lost 5 bases. This CDR3 comprises 17 residues. Germline CDR1 MGHRA, CDR2 YSYEKL. This chain's CDR3 is CASSQDRTGGVWETQYF. CDR3 bases: TGCGCCAGCAGCCAAGATCGGACAGGGGGAGTGTGGGAGACCCAGTACTTC.

This clone came up a few times. The V and J genes are TRBV19 and TRBJ1-2, with D unclear. This CDR3 has 13 amino acids. Trimming cost V 6 bases and J 5 bases, with 13 bases left between them. CDR1 and CDR2 (germline): LNHDA, SQIVND (reference sequence). CDR3 amino acids: CASSPTPLYGYTF. Written as DNA, the CDR3 is TGTGCCAGTAGCCCGACACCTCTTTATGGCTACACCTTC.

In its sample, this clone was seen once. The chain employs TRBV7-3 and TRBJ1-2; the D gene is possibly TRBD1 (5 bases). The CDR3 is made up of 15 amino acids. Trimming stripped 5 bases from V and 8 bases from J, with 21 bases between. Germline-derived CDR1 and CDR2 are SGHTA and FQGTGA. CDR3 amino acids: CASSPSAGTRGGYTF. CDR3 in DNA: TGTGCCAGCAGCCCCTCAGCCGGGACTCGCGGAGGCTACACCTTC.

This chain uses TRBV18 with TRBJ2-7; D might be TRBD1 or TRBD2, each matching 5 bases. Germline V gene data show CDR1 as KGHSH and CDR2 as LQKENI. This CDR3 region has 14 residues. The germline V and J ends were trimmed by 5 bases and 2 bases, with 13 bases remaining between them. Here the CDR3 reads CASSVRDGPYEQYF. DNA of the CDR3: TGTGCCAGCTCAGTCAGGGACGGGCCCTACGAGCAGTACTTC.

This clone showed up just a few times. V gene TRBV6-5 combines with J gene TRBJ1-1; D uncertain. V was shortened by 2 bases and J by 3 bases, with 10 bases between the two germline ends. The CDR3 runs 14 residues. The germline V gene encodes CDR1 MNHEY and CDR2 SVGAGI. The CDR3 coding sequence is TGTGCCAGCAGTTACGTGGCAGCGGACACTGAAGCTTTCTTT. This gives the protein CASSYVAADTEAFF.

The J gene is TRBJ1-4, the V gene TRBV5-6; 8 bases line up with TRBD1. CDR1 SGHDT and CDR2 YYEEEE come from the germline V gene. This CDR3 has 15 residues. V lost 3 bases to trimming and J lost 6 bases; unmatched junction nucleotides: 7. CDR3 protein: CASSSDRATDEKLFF. Written as DNA, the CDR3 is TGTGCCAGCAGCTCGGACAGGGCGACGGATGAAAAACTGTTTTTT.